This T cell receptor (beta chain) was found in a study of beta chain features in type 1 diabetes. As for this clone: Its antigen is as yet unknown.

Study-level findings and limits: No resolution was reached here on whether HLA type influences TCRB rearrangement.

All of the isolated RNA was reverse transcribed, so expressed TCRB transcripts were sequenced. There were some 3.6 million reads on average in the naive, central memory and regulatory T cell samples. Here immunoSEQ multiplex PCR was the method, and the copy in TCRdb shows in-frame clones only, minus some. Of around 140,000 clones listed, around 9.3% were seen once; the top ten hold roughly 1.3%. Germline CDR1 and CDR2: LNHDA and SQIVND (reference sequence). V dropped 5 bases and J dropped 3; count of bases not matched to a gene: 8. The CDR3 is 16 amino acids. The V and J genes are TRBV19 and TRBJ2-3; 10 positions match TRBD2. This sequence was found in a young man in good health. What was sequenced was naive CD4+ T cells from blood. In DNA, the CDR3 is TGTGCCAGTAGTGGAGAGCGGGGGGGCAGTACAGATACGCAGTATTTT. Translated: CASSGERGGSTDTQYF.